This TCR beta chain was sequenced during a study of beta chain features in type 1 diabetes. The investigators reverse transcribed all of the isolated RNA, so they sequenced expressed TCRB transcripts. The repertoire was sequenced with immunoSEQ multiplex PCR; TCRdb's copy has only in-frame clones and lacks some. The sample gives around 110,000 clones, about 17% of which show up once; over 2% is in the top ten. Remarks on this clone: No antigen is known for it.

Study results and limitations: Type 1 diabetes patients showed a moderate but significant shortening of TCRB CDR3s in all four CD4+ subsets.

Germline values: CDR1 SGHRS, CDR2 YFSETQ. Trimming stripped 5 bases from V and 4 bases from J, with 17 bases between. CDR3 length equals 15 residues. The chain uses TRBV5-1 and TRBJ2-3; possible D gene TRBD2, 6 bases. This sequence originates from a man under 40 with type 1 diabetes. Sequencing used central memory CD4+ T cells from blood. The CDR3 nucleotides read TGCGCCAGCAGAGCTGACCCTAGCGAAGCAGATACGCAGTATTTT. Translating gives CASRADPSEADTQYF. Complete variable domain (other parts from reference TRBV5-1 and TRBJ2-3): KAGVTQTPRYLIKTRGQQVTLSCSPISGHRSVSWYQQTPGQGLQFLFEYFSETQRNKGNFPGRFSGRQFSNSRSEMNVSTLELGDSALYLCASRADPSEADTQYFGPGTRLTVL.